Sequencing of this T cell receptor beta chain was carried out in a study of cytomegalovirus exposure and HLA in healthy donors. Study-level information: Membership in the Caucasian-associated ancestry cluster was found for around 81% of nearly 400 genotyped donors.

Findings of the study overall: A missense variant in DCLRE1C was later tied to TCR beta V- and J-gene trimming. Among the CMV-associated chains, a few were confirmed in vitro as specific for CMV antigens. Rarity characterized most TCR sequences, yet some public TCRs appeared in many donors.

V trimming: 4 bases; J trimming: 6 bases; junction bases outside the gene matches: 6. Germline loops: CDR1 MNHNS, CDR2 SASEGT. The CDR3 covers 14 residues. 13 Jbeta primers and 60 Vbeta primers were used for the PCR. Clones were read by immunoSEQ multiplex PCR, and TCRdb kept only the in-frame ones, dropping some. This sample carries tens of thousands of clones, about 9.4% of them seen once, and the ten largest clones take roughly 22%. This clone was found a few times. Its matching antigen is unknown. Sequencing was done on a sample of PBMCs. The genes are TRBV6-1 and TRBJ1-1; 9 bases line up with TRBD1. This clonotype originated in a man between 60 and 75 years old in good health and CMV-seropositive. CDR3 residues: CASSVQGAGAEAFF. CDR3 nucleotide sequence: TGTGCCAGCAGTGTACAGGGGGCAGGGGCTGAAGCTTTCTTT.